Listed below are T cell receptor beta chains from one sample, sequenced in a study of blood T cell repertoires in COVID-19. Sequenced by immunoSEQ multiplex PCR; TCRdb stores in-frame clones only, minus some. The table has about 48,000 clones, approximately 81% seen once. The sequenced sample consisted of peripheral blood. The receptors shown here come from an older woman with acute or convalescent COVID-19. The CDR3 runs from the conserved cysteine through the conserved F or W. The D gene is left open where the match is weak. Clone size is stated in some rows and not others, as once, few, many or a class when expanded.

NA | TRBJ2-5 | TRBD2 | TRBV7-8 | TGTGCCAGCAGCTTAGTTACGGGAGGGGTAGAGACCCAGTACTTC | CASSLVTGGVETQYF
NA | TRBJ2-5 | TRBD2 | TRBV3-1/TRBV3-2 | TGTGCCAGCAGCCAAAGCGGGGGGGCCGTGGAGACCCAGTACTTC | CASSQSGGAVETQYF
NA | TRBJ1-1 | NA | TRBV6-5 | TGTGCCAGCAGTTTTCACCGAGAACCAGCTTTCTTT | CASSFHREPAFF
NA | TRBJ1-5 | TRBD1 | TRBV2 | TGTGCCAGCAGTGGCCGGGACAGGGAATTACGGCCGAATCAGCCCCAGCATTTT | CASSGRDRELRPNQPQHF
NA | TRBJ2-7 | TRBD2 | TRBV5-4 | TGTGCCAGCAGCACCCGACTAGCTCCCCACGAGCAGTACTTC | CASSTRLAPHEQYF
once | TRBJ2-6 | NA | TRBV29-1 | TGCAGCGTTGAACAGGGGCGCGGGGCCAACGTCCTGACTTTC | CSVEQGRGANVLTF
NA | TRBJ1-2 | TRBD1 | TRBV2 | TGTGCCAGAAGGGGGACAGGGGACGGTTATGGCTACACCTTC | CARRGTGDGYGYTF
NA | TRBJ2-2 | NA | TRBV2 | TGTGCCAGCAGCCCGCAGGGAACCGGGGAGCTGTTTTTT | CASSPQGTGELFF
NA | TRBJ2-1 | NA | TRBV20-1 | TGCAGTTCCTCCATCCGGGATGAGCAGTTCTTC | CSSSIRDEQFF
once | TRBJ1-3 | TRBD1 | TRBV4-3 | TGCGCCAGCAGCCAAGCAGGGGGGAACACCATATATTTT | CASSQAGGNTIYF
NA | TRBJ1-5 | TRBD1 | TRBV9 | TGTGCCAGCCCCCCACAGGGGACGGAGCAGCCCCAGCATTTT | CASPPQGTEQPQHF
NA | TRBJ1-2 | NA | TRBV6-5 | TGTGCCAGCAGCAACGGTCAACACTATGGCTACACCTTC | CASSNGQHYGYTF
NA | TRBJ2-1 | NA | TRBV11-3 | TGTGCCAGCAGCTTAGGGCAGCGTCCTTGGGACAATGAGCAGTTCTTC | CASSLGQRPWDNEQFF
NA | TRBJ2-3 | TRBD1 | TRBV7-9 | TGTGCCATACCGGGGACAGGAGGCGGCACAGATACGCAGTATTTT | CAIPGTGGGTDTQYF